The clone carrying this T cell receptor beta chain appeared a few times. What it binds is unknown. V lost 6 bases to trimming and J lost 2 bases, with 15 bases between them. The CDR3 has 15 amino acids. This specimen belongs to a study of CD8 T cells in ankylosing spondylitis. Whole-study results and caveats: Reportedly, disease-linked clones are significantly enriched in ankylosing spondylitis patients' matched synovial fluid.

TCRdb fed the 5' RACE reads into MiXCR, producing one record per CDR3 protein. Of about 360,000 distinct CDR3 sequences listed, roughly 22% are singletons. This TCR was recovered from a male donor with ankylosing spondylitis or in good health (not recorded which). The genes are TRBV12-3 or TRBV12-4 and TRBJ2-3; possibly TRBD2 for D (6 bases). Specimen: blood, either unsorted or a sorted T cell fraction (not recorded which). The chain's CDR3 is CASSYRDSYTDTQYF. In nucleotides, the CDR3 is TGTGCCAGCAGCTACCGGGACTCGTACACAGATACGCAGTATTTT.